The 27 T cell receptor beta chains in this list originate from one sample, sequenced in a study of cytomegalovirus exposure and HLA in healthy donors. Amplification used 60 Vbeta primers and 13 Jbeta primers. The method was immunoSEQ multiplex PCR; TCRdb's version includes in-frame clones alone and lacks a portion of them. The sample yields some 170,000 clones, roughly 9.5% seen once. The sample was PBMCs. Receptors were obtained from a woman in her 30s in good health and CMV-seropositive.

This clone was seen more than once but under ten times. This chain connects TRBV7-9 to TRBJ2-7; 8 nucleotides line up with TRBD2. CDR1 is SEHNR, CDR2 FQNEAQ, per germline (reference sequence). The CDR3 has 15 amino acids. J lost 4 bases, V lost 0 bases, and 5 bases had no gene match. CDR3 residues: CASSLAAGAGYEQYF. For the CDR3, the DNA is TGTGCCAGCAGCTTAGCAGCGGGAGCAGGTTACGAGCAGTACTTC.

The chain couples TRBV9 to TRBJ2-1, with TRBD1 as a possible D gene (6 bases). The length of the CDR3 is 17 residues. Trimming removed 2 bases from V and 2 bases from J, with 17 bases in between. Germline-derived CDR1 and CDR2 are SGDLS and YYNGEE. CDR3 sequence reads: CASSVEVRGGAYNEQFF. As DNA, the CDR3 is TGTGCCAGCAGCGTTGAGGTGAGAGGGGGAGCCTACAATGAGCAGTTCTTC.

The CDR3 DNA sequence: TGTGCCAGCAGCTTGGAGGGCGGGAGGATTACCTACGAGCAGTACTTC. It encodes CASSLEGGRITYEQYF. This chain joins TRBV5-6 and TRBJ2-7; 8 bases are a match to TRBD2. Germline loops: CDR1 SGHDT, CDR2 YYEEEE. The CDR3 runs to 16 residues. Losses at the gene ends were 0 bases for V and 2 bases for J; bases not matched to a gene: 7.

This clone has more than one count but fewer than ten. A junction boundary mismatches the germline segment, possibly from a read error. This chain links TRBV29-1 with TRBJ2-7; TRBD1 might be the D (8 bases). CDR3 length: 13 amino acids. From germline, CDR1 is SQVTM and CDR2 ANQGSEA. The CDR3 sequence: CSVEVQGGRRQYF. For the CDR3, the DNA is TGCAGCGTAGAAGTACAGGGGGGGAGGAGGCAGTACTTC.

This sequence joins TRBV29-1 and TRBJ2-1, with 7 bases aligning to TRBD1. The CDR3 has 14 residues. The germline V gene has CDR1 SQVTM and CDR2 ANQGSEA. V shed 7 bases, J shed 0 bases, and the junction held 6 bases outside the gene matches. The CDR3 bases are TGCAGCGGGTGGGACAGTCCCTCCTACAATGAGCAGTTCTTC. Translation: CSGWDSPSYNEQFF.

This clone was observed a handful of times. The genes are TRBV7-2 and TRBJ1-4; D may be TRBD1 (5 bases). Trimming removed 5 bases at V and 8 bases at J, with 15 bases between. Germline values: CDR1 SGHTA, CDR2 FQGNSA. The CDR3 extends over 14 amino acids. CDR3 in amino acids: CASSPSGVTEKLFF. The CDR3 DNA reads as TGTGCCAGCAGCCCGTCGGGGGTTACCGAAAAACTGTTTTTT.

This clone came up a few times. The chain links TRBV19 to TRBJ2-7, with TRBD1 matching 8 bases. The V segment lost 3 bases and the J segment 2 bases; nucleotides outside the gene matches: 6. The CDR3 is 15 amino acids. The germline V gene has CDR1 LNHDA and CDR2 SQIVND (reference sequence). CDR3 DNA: TGTGCCAGTAGTATGATCCCGGACAGGGCCTACGAGCAGTACTTC. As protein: CASSMIPDRAYEQYF.

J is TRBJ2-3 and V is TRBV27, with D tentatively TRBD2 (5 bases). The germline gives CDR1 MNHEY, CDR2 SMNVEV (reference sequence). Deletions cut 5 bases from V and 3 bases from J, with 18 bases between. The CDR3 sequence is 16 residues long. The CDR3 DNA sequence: TGTGCCAGCAGTCCTCGACCAAAACTAGGGACAGATACGCAGTATTTT. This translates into CASSPRPKLGTDTQYF.

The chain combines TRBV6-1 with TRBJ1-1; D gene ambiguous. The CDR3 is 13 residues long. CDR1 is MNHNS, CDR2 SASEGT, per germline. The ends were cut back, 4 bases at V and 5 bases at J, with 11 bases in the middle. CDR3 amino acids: CASSGFQVTEAFF. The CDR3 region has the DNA TGTGCCAGCAGTGGTTTCCAGGTTACTGAAGCTTTCTTT.

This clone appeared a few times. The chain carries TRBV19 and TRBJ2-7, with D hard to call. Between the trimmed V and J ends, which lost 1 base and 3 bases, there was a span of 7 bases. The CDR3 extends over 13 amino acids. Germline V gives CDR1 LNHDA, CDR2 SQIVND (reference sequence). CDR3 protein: CASSIGMSYEQYF. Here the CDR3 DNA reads TGTGCCAGTAGTATAGGCATGAGCTACGAGCAGTACTTC.

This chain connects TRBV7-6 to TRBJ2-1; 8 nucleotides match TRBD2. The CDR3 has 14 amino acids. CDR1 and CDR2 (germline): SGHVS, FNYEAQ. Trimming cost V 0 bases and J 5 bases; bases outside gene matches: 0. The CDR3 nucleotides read TGTGCCAGCAGCTTAGCGGGACTAGACAATGAGCAGTTCTTC. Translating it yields CASSLAGLDNEQFF.

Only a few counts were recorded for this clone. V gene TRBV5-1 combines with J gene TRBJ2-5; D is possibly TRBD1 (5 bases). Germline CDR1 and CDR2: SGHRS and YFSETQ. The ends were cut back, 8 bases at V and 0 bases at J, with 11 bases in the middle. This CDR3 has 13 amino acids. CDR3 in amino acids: CASYLDNQETQYF. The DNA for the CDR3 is TGCGCCAGTTACTTGGACAACCAAGAGACCCAGTACTTC.

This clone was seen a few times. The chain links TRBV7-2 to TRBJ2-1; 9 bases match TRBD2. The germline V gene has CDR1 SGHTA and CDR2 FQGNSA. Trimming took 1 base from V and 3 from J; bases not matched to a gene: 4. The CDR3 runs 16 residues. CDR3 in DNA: TGTGCCAGCAGCTTAGGGGGCGGGAGGGTCTACAATGAGCAGTTCTTC. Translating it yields CASSLGGGRVYNEQFF.

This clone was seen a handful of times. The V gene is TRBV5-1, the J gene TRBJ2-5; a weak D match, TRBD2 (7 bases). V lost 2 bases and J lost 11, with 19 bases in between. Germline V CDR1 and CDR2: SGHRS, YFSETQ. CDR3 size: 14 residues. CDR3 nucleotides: TGCGCCAGCAGCTTTGGCGGGGGCTACGAAGAGCAGTACTTC. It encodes CASSFGGGYEEQYF.

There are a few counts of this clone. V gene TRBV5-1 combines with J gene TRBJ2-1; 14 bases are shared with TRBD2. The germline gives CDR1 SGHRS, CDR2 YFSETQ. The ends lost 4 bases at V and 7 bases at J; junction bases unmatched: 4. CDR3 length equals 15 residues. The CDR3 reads CASSNGTSGGNEQFF. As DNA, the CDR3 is TGCGCCAGCAGCAACGGGACTAGCGGGGGAAATGAGCAGTTCTTC. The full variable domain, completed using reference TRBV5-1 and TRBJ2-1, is KAGVTQTPRYLIKTRGQQVTLSCSPISGHRSVSWYQQTPGQGLQFLFEYFSETQRNKGNFPGRFSGRQFSNSRSEMNVSTLELGDSALYLCASSNGTSGGNEQFFGPGTRLTVL.

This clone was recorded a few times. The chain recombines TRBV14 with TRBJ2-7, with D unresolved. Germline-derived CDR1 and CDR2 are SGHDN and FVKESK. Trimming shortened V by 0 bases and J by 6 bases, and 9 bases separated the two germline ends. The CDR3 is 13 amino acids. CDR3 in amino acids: CASSQDLGFEQYF. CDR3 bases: TGTGCCAGCAGCCAAGATCTCGGGTTCGAGCAGTACTTC.

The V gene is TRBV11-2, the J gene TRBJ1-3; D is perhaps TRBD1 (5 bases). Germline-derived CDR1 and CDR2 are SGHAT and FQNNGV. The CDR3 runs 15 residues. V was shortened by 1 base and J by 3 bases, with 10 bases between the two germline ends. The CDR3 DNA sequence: TGTGCCAGCAGCTTAGCCAGGGTCTTTGGAAACACCATATATTTT. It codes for CASSLARVFGNTIYF.

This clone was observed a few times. Here the CDR3 reads CASSSSGRRQETQYF. For the CDR3, the DNA is TGTGCCAGCAGCTCGAGCGGGAGGCGACAAGAGACCCAGTACTTC. The chain uses TRBV5-4 and TRBJ2-5; 9 bases fit TRBD2. V shed 3 bases and J 2 bases; nucleotides not matched to a gene: 5. The CDR3 contains 15 residues. CDR1 is SGHNT, CDR2 YYREEE, per germline (reference sequence).

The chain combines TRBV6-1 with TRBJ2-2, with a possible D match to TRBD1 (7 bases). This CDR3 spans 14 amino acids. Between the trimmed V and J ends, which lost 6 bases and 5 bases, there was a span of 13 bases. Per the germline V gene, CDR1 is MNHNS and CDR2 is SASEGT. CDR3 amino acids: CASREGAWTGELFF. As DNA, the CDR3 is TGTGCCAGCAGGGAGGGGGCTTGGACCGGGGAGCTGTTTTTT.

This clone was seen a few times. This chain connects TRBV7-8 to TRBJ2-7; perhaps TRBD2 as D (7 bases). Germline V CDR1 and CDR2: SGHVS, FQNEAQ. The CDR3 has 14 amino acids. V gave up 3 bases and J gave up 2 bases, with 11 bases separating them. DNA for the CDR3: TGTGCCAGCAGCTTCGGCGGGGGCCCCTACGAGCAGTACTTC. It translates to CASSFGGGPYEQYF.

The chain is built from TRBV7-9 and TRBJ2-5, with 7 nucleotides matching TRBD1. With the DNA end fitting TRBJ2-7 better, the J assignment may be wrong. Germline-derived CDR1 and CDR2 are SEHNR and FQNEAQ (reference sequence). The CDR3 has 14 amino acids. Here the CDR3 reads CASSPPGQNYEQYF. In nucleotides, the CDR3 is TGTGCCAGCAGCCCGCCGGGACAGAACTACGAGCAGTACTTC.

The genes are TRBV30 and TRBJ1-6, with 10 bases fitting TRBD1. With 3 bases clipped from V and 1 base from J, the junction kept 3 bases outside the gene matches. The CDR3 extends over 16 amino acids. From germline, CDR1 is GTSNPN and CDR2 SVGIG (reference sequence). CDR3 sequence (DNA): TGTGCCTGGAGGACAGGGGGCGCATCCTATAATTCACCCCTCCACTTT. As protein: CAWRTGGASYNSPLHF.

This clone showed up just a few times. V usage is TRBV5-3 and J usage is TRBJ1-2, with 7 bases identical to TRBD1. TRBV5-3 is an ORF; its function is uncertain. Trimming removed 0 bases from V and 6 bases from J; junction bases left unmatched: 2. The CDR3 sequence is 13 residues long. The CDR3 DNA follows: TGTGCCAGAAGCTTGGTACAGGGGAATGGCTACACCTTC. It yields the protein CARSLVQGNGYTF.

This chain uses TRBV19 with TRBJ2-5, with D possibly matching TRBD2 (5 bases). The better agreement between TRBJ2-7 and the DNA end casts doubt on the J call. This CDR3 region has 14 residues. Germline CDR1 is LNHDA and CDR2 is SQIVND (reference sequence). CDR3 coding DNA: TGTGCCAGTAGTATCGGTGGGAGAAGGTACGAGCAGTACTTC. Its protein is CASSIGGRRYEQYF.

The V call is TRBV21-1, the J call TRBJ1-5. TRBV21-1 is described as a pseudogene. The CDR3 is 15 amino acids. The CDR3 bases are TGTGCCGGCAGCAAAGGGAGGGACCGCAATCAGCCCCAGCATTTT. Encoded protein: CAGSKGRDRNQPQHF.

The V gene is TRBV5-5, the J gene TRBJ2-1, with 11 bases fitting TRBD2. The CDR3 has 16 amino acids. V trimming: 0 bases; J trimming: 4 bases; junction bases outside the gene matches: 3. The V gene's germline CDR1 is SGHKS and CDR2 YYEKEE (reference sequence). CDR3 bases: TGTGCCAGCAGCTTGGAACTAGCGGGAGAGTACAATGAGCAGTTCTTC. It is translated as CASSLELAGEYNEQFF. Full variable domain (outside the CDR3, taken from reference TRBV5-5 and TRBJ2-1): DAGVTQSPTHLIKTRGQQVTLRCSPISGHKSVSWYQQVLGQGPQFIFQYYEKEERGRGNFPDRFSARQFPNYSSELNVNALLLGDSALYLCASSLELAGEYNEQFFGPGTRLTVL.

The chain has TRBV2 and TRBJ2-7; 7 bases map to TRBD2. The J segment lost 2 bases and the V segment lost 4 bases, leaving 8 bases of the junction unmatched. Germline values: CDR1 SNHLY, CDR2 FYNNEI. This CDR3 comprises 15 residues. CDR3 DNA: TGTGCCAGCAGTGGGGAATGGGGAGGGGCCTACGAGCAGTACTTC. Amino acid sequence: CASSGEWGGAYEQYF.